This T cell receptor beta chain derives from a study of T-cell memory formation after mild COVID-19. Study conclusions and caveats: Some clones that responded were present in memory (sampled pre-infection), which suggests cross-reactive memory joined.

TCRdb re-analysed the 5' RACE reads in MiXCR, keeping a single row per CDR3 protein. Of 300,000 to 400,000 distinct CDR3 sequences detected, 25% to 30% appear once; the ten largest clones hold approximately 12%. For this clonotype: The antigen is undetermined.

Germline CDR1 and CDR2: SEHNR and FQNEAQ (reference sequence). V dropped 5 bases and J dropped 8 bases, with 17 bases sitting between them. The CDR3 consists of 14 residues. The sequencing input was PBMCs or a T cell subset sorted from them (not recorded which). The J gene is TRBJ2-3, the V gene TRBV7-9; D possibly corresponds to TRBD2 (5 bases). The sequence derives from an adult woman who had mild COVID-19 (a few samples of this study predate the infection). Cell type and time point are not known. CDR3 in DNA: TGTGCCAGCAGCCCCCGGAGCGAGGAGGTTACGCAGTATTTT. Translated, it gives CASSPRSEEVTQYF.